This is a list of T cell receptor beta chains from one sample in a study of CD8 T cells in ankylosing spondylitis. TCRdb fed the 5' RACE reads into MiXCR, producing one record per CDR3 protein. The sample holds around 150,000 distinct CDR3 sequences, around 7.9% seen once. The sample was blood, either unsorted or a sorted T cell fraction (not recorded which). The origin of the receptors is a female donor with ankylosing spondylitis or in good health (not recorded which). CDR3s include the opening cysteine and the closing phenylalanine or tryptophan. The order of the fields is V gene, D gene, CDR3 protein. A D gene is named only where the DNA matches it firmly.

v_gene: TRBV6-1
d_gene: TRBD1
CDR3aa: CASSTPPGTGILYEQYF

v_gene: TRBV10-3
d_gene: .
CDR3aa: CAISEGMSGNTIYF

v_gene: TRBV7-9
d_gene: .
CDR3aa: CASSPLPTSYEKLFF

v_gene: TRBV4-2
d_gene: TRBD1
CDR3aa: CASSQGQGQPQHF

v_gene: TRBV5-1
d_gene: TRBD2
CDR3aa: CASSPLSSGPTIEQYF

v_gene: TRBV20-1
d_gene: TRBD2
CDR3aa: CSARDVGPSGGQHEQYF

v_gene: TRBV12-3/TRBV12-4
d_gene: TRBD2
CDR3aa: CASSLLGLASDTQYF

v_gene: TRBV2
d_gene: .
CDR3aa: CASITGMRDTQYF

v_gene: TRBV7-9
d_gene: .
CDR3aa: CASSPRDNYGYTF

v_gene: TRBV20-1
d_gene: TRBD2
CDR3aa: CSASSSGFINAAYEQYF

v_gene: TRBV12-3/TRBV12-4
d_gene: .
CDR3aa: CASSWAGELFF

v_gene: TRBV27
d_gene: .
CDR3aa: CASSSRGDEQYF

v_gene: TRBV7-9
d_gene: .
CDR3aa: CASSFRGWNEQFF

v_gene: TRBV7-2
d_gene: TRBD2
CDR3aa: CASRGGAKDTQYF

v_gene: TRBV27
d_gene: .
CDR3aa: CASSPLTTVYEQFF

v_gene: TRBV25-1
d_gene: .
CDR3aa: CAISPGLLCWELFF

v_gene: TRBV29-1
d_gene: .
CDR3aa: CSATVGQGPYSNQPQHF

v_gene: TRBV7-9
d_gene: TRBD1
CDR3aa: CASSSGQGDTEAFF

v_gene: TRBV10-3
d_gene: .
CDR3aa: CAVKGPNQPQHF

v_gene: TRBV10-3
d_gene: .
CDR3aa: CAISESFLANTGELFF

v_gene: TRBV7-8
d_gene: .
CDR3aa: CASSLSPGPKEDTQYF

v_gene: TRBV5-1
d_gene: .
CDR3aa: CASSLYSSLNTEAFF

v_gene: TRBV7-6
d_gene: .
CDR3aa: CASSLRSSRYNEQFF

v_gene: TRBV7-3
d_gene: TRBD2
CDR3aa: CASSQWGGTGELFF

v_gene: TRBV7-9
d_gene: TRBD2
CDR3aa: CASIASGGATDTQYF

v_gene: TRBV5-5
d_gene: .
CDR3aa: CASTIDSYNTGELFF

v_gene: TRBV5-8
d_gene: .
CDR3aa: CASSATGVTDTQYF

v_gene: TRBV7-2
d_gene: .
CDR3aa: CASSLALQGEAFF

v_gene: TRBV5-1
d_gene: .
CDR3aa: CASSPGARGETQYF

v_gene: TRBV5-5
d_gene: TRBD1
CDR3aa: CASSLTAGGPGTTEAFF

v_gene: TRBV18
d_gene: .
CDR3aa: CASSSSMNTEAFF